The 23 T cell receptor beta chains presented below share a single source sample, sequenced in a study of CD8+ T cells in alopecia areata (dated by TCRdb to 2017 to 2018). The time point label on this specimen signifies: around 4 weeks on oral tofacitinib. The intended sense of this specimen's treatment or condition label: oral pan-JAK inhibitor, 5-10 mg twice daily. Library generation was performed with the immunoSEQ multiplex PCR assay. RNA was extracted from all samples and reverse transcribed into cDNA as template for TCR sequencing. Entries here come from immuneACCESS through TCRdb and include only in-frame sequences with V and J called. Some clones fail to appear in such tables; in the studies checked, an unresolved V gene covers under half of the shortfall, and the cause of the remainder is unknown. The sample table lists 200,000 to 250,000 clones, 64% of them with a count of one. Clones ranked in the top ten supply 4% to 5% of the sample.

This sample comprised CD4+ T cells sorted from blood, obtained at week 4, from a patient treated with tofacitinib. The receptor source for this set is a human donor with alopecia areata.

This clone was seen a handful of times. The gene calls are TRBV27 and TRBJ2-7; the D gene is possibly TRBD1 (5 bases). The ends were cut back, 0 bases at V and 4 bases at J, with 7 bases in the middle. CDR1 and CDR2 (germline): MNHEY, SMNVEV (reference sequence). The CDR3 contains 13 residues. CDR3 bases: TGTGCCAGCAGTTTATCGCAGGGATACGAGCAGTACTTC. As protein: CASSLSQGYEQYF.

CDR3 DNA: TGCGCCAGCAGGATATCAGGGGGCAATGAGCAGTTCTTC. It codes for CASRISGGNEQFF. The chain combines TRBV5-1 with TRBJ2-1; 7 bases fit TRBD1. Looked up from germline, CDR1 is SGHRS and CDR2 is YFSETQ. J was trimmed by 6 bases and V by 5 bases; bases with no gene match: 5. This CDR3 region has 13 residues.

As regards this clone: Other DNA sequences in this specimen translate into the identical CDR3. The chain employs TRBV5-1 and TRBJ2-5; 11 positions agree with TRBD1. The CDR3 consists of 14 residues. J was trimmed by 5 bases and V by 4 bases; bases with no gene match: 4. Germline CDR1 and CDR2: SGHRS and YFSETQ. CDR3 sequence reads: CASSPGQGAETQYF. CDR3 coding DNA: TGCGCCAGCAGCCCAGGACAGGGGGCGGAGACCCAGTACTTC.

This clone has more than one count but fewer than ten. The CDR3: CAWSFLTGNIQYF. CDR3 nucleotides: TGTGCCTGGAGTTTCTTAACAGGGAACATTCAGTACTTC. The chain uses TRBV30 and TRBJ2-4; tentative D call: TRBD1 (6 bases). The germline V gene encodes CDR1 GTSNPN and CDR2 SVGIG (reference sequence). The CDR3 is made up of 13 amino acids. Trimming stripped 2 bases from V and 7 bases from J, with 12 bases between.

The chain is built from TRBV6-1 and TRBJ2-2, with 7 positions matching TRBD2. This CDR3 has 14 residues. J was trimmed by 1 base and V by 9 bases; bases with no gene match: 5. Germline V gene sequence: CDR1 MNHNS, CDR2 SASEGT. In DNA form, the CDR3 reads TGTGCCAGTCAGACTAGCTGGAACACCGGGGAGCTGTTTTTT. Residues: CASQTSWNTGELFF.

This chain links TRBV5-1 with TRBJ2-1; 7 bases fit TRBD1. This CDR3 contains 13 residues. With 6 bases clipped from V and 5 bases from J, the junction kept 5 bases outside the gene matches. The germline V gene encodes CDR1 SGHRS and CDR2 YFSETQ. The CDR3 sequence: CASKQGENNEQFF. The CDR3 region has the DNA TGCGCCAGCAAGCAGGGGGAGAACAATGAGCAGTTCTTC.

The V gene is TRBV5-4, the J gene TRBJ2-4, with TRBD1 identical over 8 bases. With V trimmed by 5 bases and J by 5 bases, 12 bases remained unmatched. Germline CDR1 is SGHNT and CDR2 is YYREEE (reference sequence). This CDR3 is 16 amino acids long. CDR3 nucleotides: TGTGCCAGCAGTCCAGGAGGACAGGGAAGAGAAAACATTCAGTACTTC. Protein sequence: CASSPGGQGRENIQYF.

The chain couples TRBV5-1 to TRBJ2-2; D is uncertain. The CDR3 length is 16 residues. The ends were cut back, 2 bases at V and 0 bases at J, with 11 bases in the middle. Germline V lookup: CDR1 SGHRS, CDR2 YFSETQ. In DNA, the CDR3 is TGCGCCAGCAGCTTAAGGACGGTAGCGAACACCGGGGAGCTGTTTTTT. This sequence encodes CASSLRTVANTGELFF.

This clone was recorded a few times. V usage is TRBV4-2 and J usage is TRBJ2-5; TRBD2 is a possible D gene (5 bases). V lost 8 bases to trimming and J lost 2 bases, with 12 bases between them. The CDR3 spans 13 residues. Germline V gene sequence: CDR1 LGHNA, CDR2 YNFKEQ. The CDR3: CASSLEEQETQYF. In DNA form, the CDR3 reads TGTGCCAGCTCGCTGGAGGAGCAAGAGACCCAGTACTTC.

The chain couples TRBV11-3 to TRBJ2-3; D remains ambiguous. The CDR3 spans 11 residues. CDR1 and CDR2 from the germline V gene are SGHNT and YENEEA. With 5 bases removed from V and 6 bases from J, the gap between germline ends came to 6 bases. CDR3 in DNA: TGTGCCAGCAGCCTCCGGGATACGCAGTATTTT. Residues: CASSLRDTQYF.

In nucleotides, the CDR3 is TGTGCCTGGAGGGGACAGTCCCTTGGAAACACCATATATTTT. Amino acid sequence: CAWRGQSLGNTIYF. The chain links TRBV30 to TRBJ1-3; TRBD1 matches at 7 bases. Germline CDR1 is GTSNPN and CDR2 is SVGIG (reference sequence). The CDR3 is 14 residues long. V shed 3 bases and J 3 bases; nucleotides not matched to a gene: 5.

A note on this clone: It may be a read error: a sequence one base away is much more abundant. The chain combines TRBV27 with TRBJ2-2; D ambiguous. V was trimmed by 4 bases and J by 3 bases, leaving 3 bases between them. The CDR3 loop spans 12 amino acids. Germline loops: CDR1 MNHEY, CDR2 SMNVEV (reference sequence). CDR3 bases: TGTGCCAGCAGTTCATACACCGGGGAGCTGTTTTTT. The encoded protein is CASSSYTGELFF.

The chain carries TRBV10-3 and TRBJ1-1, with a weak D call TRBD1 (5 bases). With 2 bases removed from V and 1 base from J, the gap between germline ends came to 8 bases. The CDR3 spans 14 residues. CDR1 and CDR2 (germline): ENHRY, SYGVKD. Here the CDR3 reads CAISEVGPNTEAFF. The CDR3 DNA follows: TGTGCCATCAGTGAGGTGGGACCGAACACTGAAGCTTTCTTT.

The V gene is TRBV4-3, the J gene TRBJ2-1, with D perhaps TRBD1 (7 bases). The CDR3 has 16 amino acids. V was shortened by 3 bases and J by 7 bases, with 19 bases between the two germline ends. CDR1 is LGHNA, CDR2 YSLEER, per germline. The CDR3 sequence is CASSQAGSGGRNEQFF. For the CDR3, the DNA is TGCGCCAGCAGCCAGGCGGGGTCAGGGGGAAGGAATGAGCAGTTCTTC.

The chain joins TRBV5-1 to TRBJ1-2; maybe TRBD1 (6 bases). Looked up from germline, CDR1 is SGHRS and CDR2 is YFSETQ. CDR3 length: 15 amino acids. V lost 3 bases, J lost 4 bases, and 16 bases lay in between. CDR3 sequence (DNA): TGCGCCAGCAGCTCCACGGGGGCCGGGCCCTATGGCTACACCTTC. Translation: CASSSTGAGPYGYTF.

V is TRBV5-1 and J is TRBJ2-7; the D gene is possibly TRBD2 (7 bases). Germline V gene lookup returns CDR1 SGHRS and CDR2 YFSETQ. The germline V and J ends were trimmed by 4 bases and 9 bases, with 17 bases remaining between them. The CDR3 is 13 residues long. The CDR3 nucleotides read TGCGCCAGCAGCACGGGGGGCCAGGTCGGGCAGTACTTC. Residues: CASSTGGQVGQYF.

This chain links TRBV5-1 with TRBJ1-1; a possible D gene is TRBD1 (5 bases). The germline V gene encodes CDR1 SGHRS and CDR2 YFSETQ. Trimming took off 0 bases at V and 5 bases at J, with 14 bases between the two ends. The CDR3 length is 15 residues. CDR3 sequence reads: CASSLESRVGTEAFF. The CDR3 region has the DNA TGCGCCAGCAGCTTGGAATCCAGGGTTGGGACTGAAGCTTTCTTT.

The chain employs TRBV29-1 and TRBJ2-5; no clear D. Trimming pared 5 bases from V and 5 bases from J, leaving 15 bases between. Germline CDR1 reads SQVTM; CDR2 reads ANQGSEA. CDR3 length equals 13 residues. The CDR3 DNA follows: TGCAGCGTTACCTACAGAGACGGGGAGACCCAGTACTTC. Protein sequence: CSVTYRDGETQYF. Full variable domain (rest looked up from reference TRBV29-1 and TRBJ2-5): SAVISQKPSRDICQRGTSLTIQCQVDSQVTMMFWYRQQPGQSLTLIATANQGSEATYESGFVIDKFPISRPNLTFSTLTVSNMSPEDSSIYLCSVTYRDGETQYFGPGTRLLVL.

The chain joins TRBV6-1 to TRBJ2-3, with TRBD1 matching 7 bases. This CDR3 is 13 amino acids long. CDR1 and CDR2 (germline): MNHNS, SASEGT. J was trimmed by 2 bases and V by 6 bases; bases with no gene match: 2. The chain's CDR3 is CASRTGNTDTQYF. The CDR3 DNA reads as TGTGCCAGCAGGACAGGGAACACAGATACGCAGTATTTT.

The rearrangement links TRBV12-5 to TRBJ1-1, with D hard to call. The CDR3 runs 13 residues. Trimming removed 0 bases from V and 6 bases from J, with 8 bases in between. Germline-derived CDR1 and CDR2 are LGHNT and FRNRAP. CDR3 in DNA: TGTGCTAGTGGTTTGGTAAGAGAGGCTGAAGCTTTCTTT. This sequence encodes CASGLVREAEAFF.

This clone was counted only a few times. This chain links TRBV27 with TRBJ1-5, with D unclear. This CDR3 is 14 amino acids long. The V gene lost 0 bases and the J gene lost 5 bases, with 8 bases spanning the gap. Per the germline V gene, CDR1 is MNHEY and CDR2 is SMNVEV (reference sequence). CDR3 sequence (DNA): TGTGCCAGCAGTTTATCGGGGTACGATCAGCCCCAGCATTTT. This encodes CASSLSGYDQPQHF.

V gene TRBV7-2 combines with J gene TRBJ2-5; TRBD2 matches 8 bases. V lost 5 bases to trimming and J lost 5 bases; unmatched junction nucleotides: 10. CDR1 SGHTA and CDR2 FQGNSA come from the germline V gene. This CDR3 contains 15 residues. CDR3 bases: TGTGCCAGCAGCACCCGGACTAGCCGGGGGGAGACCCAGTACTTC. Protein: CASSTRTSRGETQYF.

The CDR3 spells CASKGGANVLTF. Written as DNA, the CDR3 is TGTGCCAGCAAGGGCGGGGCCAACGTCCTGACTTTC. The chain combines TRBV27 with TRBJ2-6; unclear D gene. CDR1 MNHEY and CDR2 SMNVEV come from the germline V gene (reference sequence). V lost 7 bases to trimming and J lost 4 bases, with 5 bases between them. The CDR3 contains 12 residues.